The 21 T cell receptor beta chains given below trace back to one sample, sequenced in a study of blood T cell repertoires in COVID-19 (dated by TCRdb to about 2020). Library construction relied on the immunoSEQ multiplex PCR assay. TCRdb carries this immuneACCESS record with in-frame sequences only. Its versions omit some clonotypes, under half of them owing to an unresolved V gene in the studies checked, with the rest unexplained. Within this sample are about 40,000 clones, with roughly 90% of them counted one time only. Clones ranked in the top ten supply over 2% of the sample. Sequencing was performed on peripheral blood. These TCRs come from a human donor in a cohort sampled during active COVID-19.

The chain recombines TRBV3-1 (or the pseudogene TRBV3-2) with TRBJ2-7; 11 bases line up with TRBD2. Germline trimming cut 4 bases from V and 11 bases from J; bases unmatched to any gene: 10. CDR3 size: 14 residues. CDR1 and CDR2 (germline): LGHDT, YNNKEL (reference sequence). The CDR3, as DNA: TGTGCCAGCAGCCGACAGGGACTAGCGGCCTCCAAGTACTTC. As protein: CASSRQGLAASKYF.

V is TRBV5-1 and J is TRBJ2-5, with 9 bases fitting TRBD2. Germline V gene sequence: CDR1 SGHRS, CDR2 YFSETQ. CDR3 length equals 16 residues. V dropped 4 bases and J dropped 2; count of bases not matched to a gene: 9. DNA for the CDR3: TGCGCCAGCAGCCCCGACGTGGCGGGGGGGCAAGAGACCCAGTACTTC. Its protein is CASSPDVAGGQETQYF.

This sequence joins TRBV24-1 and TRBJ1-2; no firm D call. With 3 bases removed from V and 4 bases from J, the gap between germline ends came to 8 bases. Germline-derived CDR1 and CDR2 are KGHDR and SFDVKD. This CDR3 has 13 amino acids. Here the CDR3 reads CATSDPLGYGYTF. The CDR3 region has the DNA TGTGCCACCAGTGATCCCCTCGGCTATGGCTACACCTTC.

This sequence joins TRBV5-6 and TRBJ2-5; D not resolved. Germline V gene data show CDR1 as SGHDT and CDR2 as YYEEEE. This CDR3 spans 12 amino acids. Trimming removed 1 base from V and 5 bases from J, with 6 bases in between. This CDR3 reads CASSLPVETQYF. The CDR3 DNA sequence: TGTGCCAGCAGCTTGCCGGTTGAGACCCAGTACTTC.

The CDR3: CASSQSGQSNQPQHF. The CDR3 DNA reads TGTGCCAGCAGCCAATCGGGGCAGTCCAATCAGCCCCAGCATTTT. This chain uses TRBV16 with TRBJ1-5, with a possible D match to TRBD1 (5 bases). This CDR3 region has 15 residues. Germline V gene sequence: CDR1 KGHSY, CDR2 FQNENV. The germline V and J ends were trimmed by 0 bases and 3 bases, with 9 bases remaining between them.

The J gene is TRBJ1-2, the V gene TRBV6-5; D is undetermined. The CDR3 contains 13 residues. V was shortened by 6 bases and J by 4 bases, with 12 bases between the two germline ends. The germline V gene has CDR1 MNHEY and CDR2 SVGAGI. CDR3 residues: CASSEGGFYGYTF. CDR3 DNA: TGTGCCAGCAGCGAGGGAGGGTTCTATGGCTACACCTTC.

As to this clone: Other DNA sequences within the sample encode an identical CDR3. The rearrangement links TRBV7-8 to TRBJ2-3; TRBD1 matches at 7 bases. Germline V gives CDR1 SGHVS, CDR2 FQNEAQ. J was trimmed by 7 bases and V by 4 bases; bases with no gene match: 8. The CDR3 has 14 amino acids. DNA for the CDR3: TGTGCCAGCAGCTCCGAACCGACAGGGCATACGCAGTATTTT. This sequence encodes CASSSEPTGHTQYF.

The DNA of the CDR3 is TGTGCCAGCAGCTTGGCCGTTGCAGGGGGAAACACTGAAGCTTTCTTT. It encodes CASSLAVAGGNTEAFF. The chain uses TRBV5-8 and TRBJ1-1, with TRBD1 identical over 7 bases. CDR1 is SGHTS and CDR2 is YDEGEE in the germline V gene. The CDR3 extends over 16 amino acids. The ends lost 0 bases at V and 2 bases at J; junction bases unmatched: 7.

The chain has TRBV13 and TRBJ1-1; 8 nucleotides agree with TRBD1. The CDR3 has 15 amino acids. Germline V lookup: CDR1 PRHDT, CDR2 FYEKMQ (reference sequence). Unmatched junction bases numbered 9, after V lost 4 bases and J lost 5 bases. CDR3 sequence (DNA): TGTGCCAGCAGCTCCCCCCAGGGGGCTAGTACTGAAGCTTTCTTT. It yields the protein CASSSPQGASTEAFF.

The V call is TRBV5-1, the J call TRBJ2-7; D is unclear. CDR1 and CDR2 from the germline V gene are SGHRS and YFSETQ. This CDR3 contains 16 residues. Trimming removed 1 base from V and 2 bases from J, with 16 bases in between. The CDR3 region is CASSLPVETPTYEQYF. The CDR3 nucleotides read TGCGCCAGCAGCTTGCCGGTGGAGACCCCAACCTACGAGCAGTACTTC.

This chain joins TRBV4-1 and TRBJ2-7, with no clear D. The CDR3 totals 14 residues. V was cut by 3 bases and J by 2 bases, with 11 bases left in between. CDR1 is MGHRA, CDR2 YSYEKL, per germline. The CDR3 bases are TGCGCCAGCAGCCAGTTATTGAGTACCTACGAGCAGTACTTC. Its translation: CASSQLLSTYEQYF.

The CDR3 spells CASSQSSGAINYGYTF. In DNA, the CDR3 is TGTGCCAGCAGCCAGTCTTCAGGGGCTATTAACTATGGCTACACCTTC. The V gene is TRBV3-1 (or the pseudogene TRBV3-2), the J gene TRBJ1-2; D is possibly TRBD1 (6 bases). Germline V gives CDR1 LGHDT, CDR2 YNNKEL (reference sequence). The CDR3 consists of 16 residues. The V end lost 3 bases, the J end lost 1 base, and 15 bases lay between the germline ends.

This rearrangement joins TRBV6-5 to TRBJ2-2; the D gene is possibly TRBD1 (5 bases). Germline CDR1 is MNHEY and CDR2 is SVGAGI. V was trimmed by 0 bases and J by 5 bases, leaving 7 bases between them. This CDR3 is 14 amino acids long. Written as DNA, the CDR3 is TGTGCCAGCAGTTACTCCCACAGGACCGGGGAGCTGTTTTTT. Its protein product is CASSYSHRTGELFF.

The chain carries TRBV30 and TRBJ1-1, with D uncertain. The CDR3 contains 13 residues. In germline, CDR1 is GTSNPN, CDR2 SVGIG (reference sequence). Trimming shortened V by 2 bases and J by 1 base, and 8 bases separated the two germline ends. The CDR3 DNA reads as TGTGCCTGGAGTAAAACAGAGAACACTGAAGCTTTCTTT. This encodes CAWSKTENTEAFF.

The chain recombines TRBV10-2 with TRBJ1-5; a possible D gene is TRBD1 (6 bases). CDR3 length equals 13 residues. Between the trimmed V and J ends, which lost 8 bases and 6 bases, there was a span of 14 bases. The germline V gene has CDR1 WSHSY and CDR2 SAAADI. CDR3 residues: CASAGGESQPQHF. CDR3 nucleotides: TGCGCCAGCGCTGGGGGCGAAAGTCAGCCCCAGCATTTT.

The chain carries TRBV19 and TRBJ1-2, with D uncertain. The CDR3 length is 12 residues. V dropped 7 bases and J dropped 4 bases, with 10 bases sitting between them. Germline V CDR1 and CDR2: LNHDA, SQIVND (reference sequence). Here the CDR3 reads CASINRGYGYTF. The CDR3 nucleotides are TGTGCCAGTATCAACCGGGGCTATGGCTACACCTTC.

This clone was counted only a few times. CDR3 nucleotides: TGTGCCAGCAGTGTGGGACAGGGGGGGAGGTATGAGCAGTTCTTC. Translating gives CASSVGQGGRYEQFF. This chain connects TRBV2 to TRBJ2-1, with TRBD1 identical over 11 bases. Germline V gene lookup returns CDR1 SNHLY and CDR2 FYNNEI. With V trimmed by 4 bases and J by 8 bases, 7 bases remained unmatched. The length of the CDR3 is 15 residues. The whole variable domain, remainder taken from reference TRBV2 and TRBJ2-1, is EPEVTQTPSHQVTQMGQEVILRCVPISNHLYFYWYRQILGQKVEFLVSFYNNEISEKSEIFDDQFSVERPDGSNFTLKIRSTKLEDSAMYFCASSVGQGGRYEQFFGPGTRLTVL.

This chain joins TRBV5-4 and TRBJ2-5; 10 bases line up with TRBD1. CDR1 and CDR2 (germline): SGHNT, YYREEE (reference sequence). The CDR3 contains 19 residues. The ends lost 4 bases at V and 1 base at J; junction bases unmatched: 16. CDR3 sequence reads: CASSGSGTGAPMIQETQYF. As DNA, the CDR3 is TGTGCCAGCAGCGGATCCGGGACAGGGGCCCCAATGATCCAAGAGACCCAGTACTTC.

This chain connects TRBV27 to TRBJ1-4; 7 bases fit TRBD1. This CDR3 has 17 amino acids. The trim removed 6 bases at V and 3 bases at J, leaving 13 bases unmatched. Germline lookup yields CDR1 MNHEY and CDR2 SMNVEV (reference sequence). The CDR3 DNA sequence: TGTGCCAGCAGCCCACCGGGACAGCCTTCCCCTAATGAAAAACTGTTTTTT. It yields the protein CASSPPGQPSPNEKLFF.

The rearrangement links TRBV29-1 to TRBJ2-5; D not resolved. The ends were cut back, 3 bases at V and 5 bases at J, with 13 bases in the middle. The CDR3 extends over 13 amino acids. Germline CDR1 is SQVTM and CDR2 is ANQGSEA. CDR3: CSVDWLPQETQYF. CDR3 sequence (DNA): TGCAGCGTTGATTGGTTGCCCCAGGAGACCCAGTACTTC. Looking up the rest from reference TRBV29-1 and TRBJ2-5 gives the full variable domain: SAVISQKPSRDICQRGTSLTIQCQVDSQVTMMFWYRQQPGQSLTLIATANQGSEATYESGFVIDKFPISRPNLTFSTLTVSNMSPEDSSIYLCSVDWLPQETQYFGPGTRLLVL.

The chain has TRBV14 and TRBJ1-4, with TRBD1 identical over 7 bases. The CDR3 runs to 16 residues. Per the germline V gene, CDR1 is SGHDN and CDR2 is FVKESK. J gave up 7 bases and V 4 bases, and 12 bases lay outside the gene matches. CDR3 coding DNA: TGTGCCAGCAGCCTCCCTGGAGACAGGGCTAGTGAAAAACTGTTTTTT. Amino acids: CASSLPGDRASEKLFF.